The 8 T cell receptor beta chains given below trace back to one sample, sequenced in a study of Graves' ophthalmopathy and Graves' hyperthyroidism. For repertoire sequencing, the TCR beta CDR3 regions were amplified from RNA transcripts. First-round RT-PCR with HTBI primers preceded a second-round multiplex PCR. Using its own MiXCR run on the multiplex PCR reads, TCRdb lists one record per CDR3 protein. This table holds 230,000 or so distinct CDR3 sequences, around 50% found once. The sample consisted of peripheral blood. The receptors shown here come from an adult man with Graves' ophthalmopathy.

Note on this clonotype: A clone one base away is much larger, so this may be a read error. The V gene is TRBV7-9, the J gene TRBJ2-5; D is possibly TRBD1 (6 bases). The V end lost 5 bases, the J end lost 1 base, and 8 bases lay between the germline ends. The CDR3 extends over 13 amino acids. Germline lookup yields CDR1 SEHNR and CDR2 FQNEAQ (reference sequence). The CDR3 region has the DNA TGTGCCAGCAGCGCGGACAGCCAAGAGACCCAGTACTTC. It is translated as CASSADSQETQYF.

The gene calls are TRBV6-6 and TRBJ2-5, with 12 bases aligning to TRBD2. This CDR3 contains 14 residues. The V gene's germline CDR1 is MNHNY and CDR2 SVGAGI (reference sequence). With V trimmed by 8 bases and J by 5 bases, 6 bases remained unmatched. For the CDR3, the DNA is TGTGCCAGCCTACTAGCGGGGGGCTCGGAGACCCAGTACTTC. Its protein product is CASLLAGGSETQYF.

For the CDR3, the DNA is TGTGCCAGCAGCGAGAGATACTATGGCTACACCTTC. Its protein product is CASSERYYGYTF. The chain combines TRBV7-9 with TRBJ1-2; no clear D. V was pared by 5 bases and J by 3 bases, with 7 bases between. Germline loops: CDR1 SEHNR, CDR2 FQNEAQ (reference sequence). The CDR3 has 12 residues. The full variable domain, in which reference TRBV7-9 and TRBJ1-2 provide the parts outside the CDR3, is DTGVSQNPRHKITKRGQNVTFRCDPISEHNRLYWYRQTLGQGPEFLTYFQNEAQLEKSRLLSDRFSAERPKGSFSTLEIQRTEQGDSAMYLCASSERYYGYTFGSGTRLTVV.

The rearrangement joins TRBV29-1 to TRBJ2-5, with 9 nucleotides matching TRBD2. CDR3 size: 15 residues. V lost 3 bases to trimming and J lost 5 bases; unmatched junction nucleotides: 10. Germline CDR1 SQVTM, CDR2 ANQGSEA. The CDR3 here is CSVEGSGGVLETQYF. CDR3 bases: TGCAGCGTTGAGGGTAGCGGGGGAGTACTGGAGACCCAGTACTTC.

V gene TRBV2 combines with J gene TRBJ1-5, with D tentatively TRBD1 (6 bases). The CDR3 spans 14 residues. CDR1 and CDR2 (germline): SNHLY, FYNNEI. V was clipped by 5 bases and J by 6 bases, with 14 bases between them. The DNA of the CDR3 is TGTGCCAGCAGTCAAACAGGGAAGGGTCAGCCCCAGCATTTT. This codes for CASSQTGKGQPQHF.

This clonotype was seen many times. The CDR3 sequence: CATRSIPGQRNSPLHF. The CDR3 nucleotides are TGCGCCACCAGAAGCATCCCGGGACAGCGTAATTCACCCCTCCACTTT. The chain joins TRBV10-1 to TRBJ1-6; 7 bases align to TRBD1. This CDR3 spans 16 amino acids. The V gene end was trimmed by 10 bases and the J gene end by 6 bases; junction bases not matched to a gene: 15. Per germline, CDR1 WNHNN and CDR2 SYGVQD (reference sequence).

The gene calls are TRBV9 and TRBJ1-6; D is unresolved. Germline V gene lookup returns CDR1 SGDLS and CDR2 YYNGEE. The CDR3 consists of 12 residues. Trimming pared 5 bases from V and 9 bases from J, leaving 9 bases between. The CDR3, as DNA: TGTGCCAGCAGTTCCGGTCCTTCACCCCTCCACTTT. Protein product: CASSSGPSPLHF.

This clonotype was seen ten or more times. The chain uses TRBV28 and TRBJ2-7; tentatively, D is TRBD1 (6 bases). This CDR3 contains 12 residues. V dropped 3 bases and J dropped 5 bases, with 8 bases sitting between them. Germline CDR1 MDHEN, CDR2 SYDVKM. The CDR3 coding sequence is TGTGCCAGCAGTTTCAACAGGGACGAGCAGTACTTC. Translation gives CASSFNRDEQYF. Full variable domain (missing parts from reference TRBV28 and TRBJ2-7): DVKVTQSSRYLVKRTGEKVFLECVQDMDHENMFWYRQDPGLGLRLIYFSYDVKMKEKGDIPEGYSVSREKKERFSLILESASTNQTSMYLCASSFNRDEQYFGPGTRLTVT.